The sequence of this T cell receptor beta chain was determined in a study of technical replicates of blood from a handful of donors. The assay was immunoSEQ multiplex PCR, and TCRdb's table has in-frame clones only and misses some. The sample shows about 91,000 clones, under 95% of them seen only once. The receptor was isolated from a human donor in good health. What was sequenced was T cells isolated from PBMCs.

As DNA, the CDR3 is TGTGCCAGCAGTGAGGTAGCATACCGGGGGGTAAATGAGCAGTTCTTC. Translation gives CASSEVAYRGVNEQFF. J is TRBJ2-1 and V is TRBV2; 7 bases are a match to TRBD2. The CDR3 has 16 amino acids. Germline values: CDR1 SNHLY, CDR2 FYNNEI. With V trimmed by 3 bases and J by 7 bases, 12 bases remained unmatched.